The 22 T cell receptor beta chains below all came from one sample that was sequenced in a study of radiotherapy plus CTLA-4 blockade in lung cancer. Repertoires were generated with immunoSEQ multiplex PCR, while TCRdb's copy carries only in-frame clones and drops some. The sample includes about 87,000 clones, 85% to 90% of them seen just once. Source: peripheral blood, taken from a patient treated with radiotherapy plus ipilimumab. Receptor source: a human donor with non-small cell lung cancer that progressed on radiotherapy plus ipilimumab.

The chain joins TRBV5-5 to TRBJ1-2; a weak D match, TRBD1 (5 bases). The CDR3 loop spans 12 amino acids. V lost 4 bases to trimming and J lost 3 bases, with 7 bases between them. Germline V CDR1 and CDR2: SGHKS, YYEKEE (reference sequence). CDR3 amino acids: CASSRGDYGYTF. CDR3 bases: TGTGCCAGCAGCCGAGGGGACTATGGCTACACCTTC. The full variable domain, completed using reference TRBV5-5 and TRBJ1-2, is DAGVTQSPTHLIKTRGQQVTLRCSPISGHKSVSWYQQVLGQGPQFIFQYYEKEERGRGNFPDRFSARQFPNYSSELNVNALLLGDSALYLCASSRGDYGYTFGSGTRLTVV.

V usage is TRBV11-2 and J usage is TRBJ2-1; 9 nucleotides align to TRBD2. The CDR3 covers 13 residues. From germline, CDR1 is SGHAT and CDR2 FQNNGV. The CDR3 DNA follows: TGTGCTAGTGGGACTAGCCTTAACAATGAGCAGTTCTTC. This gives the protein CASGTSLNNEQFF.

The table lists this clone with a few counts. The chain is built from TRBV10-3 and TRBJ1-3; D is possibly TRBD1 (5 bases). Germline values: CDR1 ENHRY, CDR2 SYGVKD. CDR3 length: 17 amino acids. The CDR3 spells CASSSGMAESSGNTIYF. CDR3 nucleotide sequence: TGTGCATCCTCATCAGGGATGGCCGAGAGCTCTGGAAACACCATATATTTT.

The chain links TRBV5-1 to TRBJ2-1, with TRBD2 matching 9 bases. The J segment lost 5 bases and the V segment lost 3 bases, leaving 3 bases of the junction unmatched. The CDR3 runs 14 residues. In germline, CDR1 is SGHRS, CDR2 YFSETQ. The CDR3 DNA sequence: TGCGCCAGCAGCTCCCTAGCGGGGAACAATGAGCAGTTCTTC. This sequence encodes CASSSLAGNNEQFF. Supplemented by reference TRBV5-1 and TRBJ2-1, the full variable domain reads KAGVTQTPRYLIKTRGQQVTLSCSPISGHRSVSWYQQTPGQGLQFLFEYFSETQRNKGNFPGRFSGRQFSNSRSEMNVSTLELGDSALYLCASSSLAGNNEQFFGPGTRLTVL.

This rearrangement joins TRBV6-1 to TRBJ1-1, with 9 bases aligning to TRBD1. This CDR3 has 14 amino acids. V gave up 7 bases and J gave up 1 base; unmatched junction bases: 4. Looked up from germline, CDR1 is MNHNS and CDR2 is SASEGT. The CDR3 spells CASIGQGSNTEAFF. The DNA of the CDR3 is TGTGCCAGCATCGGACAGGGGTCGAACACTGAAGCTTTCTTT.

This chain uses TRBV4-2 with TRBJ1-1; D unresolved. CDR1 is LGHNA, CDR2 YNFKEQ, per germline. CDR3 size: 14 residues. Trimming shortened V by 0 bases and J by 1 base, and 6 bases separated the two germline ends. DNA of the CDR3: TGTGCCAGCAGCCAAGAAGCAGGGAACACTGAAGCTTTCTTT. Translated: CASSQEAGNTEAFF.

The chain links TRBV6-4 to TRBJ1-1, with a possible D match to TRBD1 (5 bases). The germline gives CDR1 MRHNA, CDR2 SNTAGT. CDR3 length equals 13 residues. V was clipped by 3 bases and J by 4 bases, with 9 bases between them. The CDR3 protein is CASSEGRGTEAFF. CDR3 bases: TGTGCCAGCAGTGAGGGGAGGGGCACTGAAGCTTTCTTT.

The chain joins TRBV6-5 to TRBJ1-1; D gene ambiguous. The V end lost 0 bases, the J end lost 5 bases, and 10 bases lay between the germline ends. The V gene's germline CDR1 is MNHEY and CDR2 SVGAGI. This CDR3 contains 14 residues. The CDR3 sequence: CASSYSFWRTEAFF. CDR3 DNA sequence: TGTGCCAGCAGTTACTCTTTTTGGCGAACTGAAGCTTTCTTT.

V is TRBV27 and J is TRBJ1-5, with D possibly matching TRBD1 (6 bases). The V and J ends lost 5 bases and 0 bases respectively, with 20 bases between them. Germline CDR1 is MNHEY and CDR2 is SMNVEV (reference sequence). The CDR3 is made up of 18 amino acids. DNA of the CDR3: TGTGCCAGCAGTCCTTTACAGGGCCTTGGGTATAGCAATCAGCCCCAGCATTTT. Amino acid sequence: CASSPLQGLGYSNQPQHF.

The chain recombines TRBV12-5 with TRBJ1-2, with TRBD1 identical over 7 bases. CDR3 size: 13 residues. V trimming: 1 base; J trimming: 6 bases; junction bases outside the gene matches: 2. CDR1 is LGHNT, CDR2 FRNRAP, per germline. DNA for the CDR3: TGTGCTAGTGGTTTGGGACAGGGCAATGGCTACACCTTC. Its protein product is CASGLGQGNGYTF.

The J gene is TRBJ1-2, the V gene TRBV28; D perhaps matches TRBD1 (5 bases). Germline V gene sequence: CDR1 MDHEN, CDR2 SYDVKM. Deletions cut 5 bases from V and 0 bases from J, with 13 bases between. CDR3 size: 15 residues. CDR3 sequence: CASSLLGTANYGYTF. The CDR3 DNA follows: TGTGCCAGCAGTCTCCTTGGGACCGCTAACTATGGCTACACCTTC.

CDR3 sequence (DNA): TGTGCCAGCAGCTGGCAGGAGACCCAGTACTTC. This gives the protein CASSWQETQYF. The V and J genes are TRBV5-6 and TRBJ2-5; D gene ambiguous. The CDR3 length is 11 residues. Germline assignment: CDR1 SGHDT and CDR2 YYEEEE. The germline V and J ends were trimmed by 3 bases and 5 bases, with 5 bases remaining between them.

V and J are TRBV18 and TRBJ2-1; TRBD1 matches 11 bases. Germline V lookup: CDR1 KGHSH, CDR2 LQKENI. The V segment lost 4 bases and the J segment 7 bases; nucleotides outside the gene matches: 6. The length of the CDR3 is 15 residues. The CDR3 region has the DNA TGTGCCAGCTCACTAGGACAGGGGGCATGGAATGAGCAGTTCTTC. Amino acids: CASSLGQGAWNEQFF.

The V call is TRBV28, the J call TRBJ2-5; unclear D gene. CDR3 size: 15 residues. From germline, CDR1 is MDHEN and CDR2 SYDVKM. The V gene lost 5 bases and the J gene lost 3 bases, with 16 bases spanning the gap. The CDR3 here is CASSRSRVEKETQYF. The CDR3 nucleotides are TGTGCCAGCAGTCGGTCCCGGGTCGAGAAAGAGACCCAGTACTTC.

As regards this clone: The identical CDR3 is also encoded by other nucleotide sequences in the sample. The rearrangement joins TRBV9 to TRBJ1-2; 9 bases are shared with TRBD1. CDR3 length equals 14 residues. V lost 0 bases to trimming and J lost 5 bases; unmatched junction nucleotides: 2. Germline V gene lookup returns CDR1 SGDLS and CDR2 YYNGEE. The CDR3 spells CASSVGQGVYGYTF. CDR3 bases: TGTGCCAGCAGCGTAGGACAGGGGGTGTATGGCTACACCTTC.

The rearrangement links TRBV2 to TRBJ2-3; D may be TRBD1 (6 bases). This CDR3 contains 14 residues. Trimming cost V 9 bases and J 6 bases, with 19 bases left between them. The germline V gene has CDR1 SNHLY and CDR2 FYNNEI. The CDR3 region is CARQGSGRRDTQYF. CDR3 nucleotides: TGTGCCAGACAGGGCTCGGGTCGGAGGGATACGCAGTATTTT.

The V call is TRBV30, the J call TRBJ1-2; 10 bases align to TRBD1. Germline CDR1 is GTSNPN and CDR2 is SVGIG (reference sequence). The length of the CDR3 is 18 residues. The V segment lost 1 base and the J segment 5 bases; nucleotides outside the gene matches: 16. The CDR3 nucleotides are TGTGCCTGGAGTGGGTACGGGACAGGGGTCCAGAGGGATTATGGCTACACCTTC. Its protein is CAWSGYGTGVQRDYGYTF.

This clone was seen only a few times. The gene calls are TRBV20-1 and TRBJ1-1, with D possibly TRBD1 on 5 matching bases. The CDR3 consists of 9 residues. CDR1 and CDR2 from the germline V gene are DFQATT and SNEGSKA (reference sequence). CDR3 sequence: CSRGAEAFF. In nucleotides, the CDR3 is TGCAGCCGGGGGGCTGAAGCTTTCTTT.

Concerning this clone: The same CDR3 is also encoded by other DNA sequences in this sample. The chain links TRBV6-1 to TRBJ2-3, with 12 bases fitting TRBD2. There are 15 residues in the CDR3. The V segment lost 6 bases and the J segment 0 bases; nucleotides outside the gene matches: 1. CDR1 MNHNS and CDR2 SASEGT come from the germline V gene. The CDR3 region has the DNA TGTGCCAGCAGAGGACTAGCGGGGAGCACAGATACGCAGTATTTT. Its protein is CASRGLAGSTDTQYF.

CDR3 nucleotide sequence: TGTGCCAGCAGCCGAACCACGGGACAAACCTACGAGCAGTACTTC. Amino acids: CASSRTTGQTYEQYF. The rearrangement uses TRBV7-2 and TRBJ2-7; possible D gene TRBD1, 6 bases. CDR3 length: 15 residues. Germline assignment: CDR1 SGHTA and CDR2 FQGNSA. V was shortened by 5 bases and J by 2 bases, with 16 bases between the two germline ends. Full variable domain (rest looked up from reference TRBV7-2 and TRBJ2-7): GAGVSQSPSNKVTEKGKDVELRCDPISGHTALYWYRQSLGQGLEFLIYFQGNSAPDKSGLPSDRFSAERTGGSVSTLTIQRTQQEDSAVYLCASSRTTGQTYEQYFGPGTRLTVT.

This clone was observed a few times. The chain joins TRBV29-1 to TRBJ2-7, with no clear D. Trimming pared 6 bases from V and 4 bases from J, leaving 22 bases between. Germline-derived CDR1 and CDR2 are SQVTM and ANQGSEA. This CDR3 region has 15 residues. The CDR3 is CSVTGSQQSPYEQYF. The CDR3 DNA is TGCAGCGTCACCGGGTCCCAACAGTCCCCTTACGAGCAGTACTTC.

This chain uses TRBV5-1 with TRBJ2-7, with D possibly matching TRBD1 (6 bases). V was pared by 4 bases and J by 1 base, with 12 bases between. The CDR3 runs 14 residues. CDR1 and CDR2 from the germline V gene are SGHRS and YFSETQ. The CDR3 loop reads CASSLTGLSYEQYF. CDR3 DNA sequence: TGCGCCAGCAGCCTCACAGGGTTGTCCTACGAGCAGTACTTC.